These 13 T cell receptor beta chains came from one sample sequenced in a study of T-cell reconstitution after alpha-beta-depleted transplantation in children. Preparation of the TCRbeta library involved a method that used unique molecular identifiers. TCRdb itself ran the PCR reads through MiXCR, one entry per CDR3 protein. The sample yields around 300,000 distinct CDR3 sequences, about 9.9% seen once. The material was peripheral blood, obtained 180 days after TCRalphabeta/CD19-depleted stem cell transplant. These TCRs come from a male patient aged 2 to 9 who had a stem cell transplant for chronic granulomatous disease, so the T cells may come from the graft donor.

This clonotype has ten or more counts. The genes are TRBV5-6 and TRBJ1-1; D unresolved. From germline, CDR1 is SGHDT and CDR2 YYEEEE. The CDR3 is 15 residues long. V was cut by 0 bases and J by 0 bases, with 9 bases left in between. The CDR3 sequence is CASSLVAGMNTEAFF. As DNA, the CDR3 is TGTGCCAGCAGCTTGGTTGCAGGAATGAACACTGAAGCTTTCTTT. Using reference TRBV5-6 and TRBJ1-1 for the parts outside the CDR3, the full variable domain is DAGVTQSPTHLIKTRGQQVTLRCSPKSGHDTVSWYQQALGQGPQFIFQYYEEEERQRGNFPDRFSGHQFPNYSSELNVNALLLGDSALYLCASSLVAGMNTEAFFGQGTRLTVV.

Ten or more counts support this clonotype. The chain links TRBV7-3 to TRBJ2-5; D might be TRBD1 or TRBD2, each matching 5 bases. Trimming took off 5 bases at V and 5 bases at J, with 12 bases between the two ends. Germline assignment: CDR1 SGHTA and CDR2 FQGTGA. The CDR3 is 13 residues long. CDR3: CASSPDWGETQYF. CDR3 coding DNA: TGTGCCAGCAGCCCCGACTGGGGGGAGACCCAGTACTTC.

This clonotype was observed at least ten times. This chain connects TRBV29-1 to TRBJ2-2; no firm D call. V was trimmed by 1 base and J by 0 bases, leaving 9 bases between them. The CDR3 totals 15 residues. The germline V gene has CDR1 SQVTM and CDR2 ANQGSEA. The CDR3 nucleotides read TGCAGCGTTGAAGTAAGTGGACCGAACACCGGGGAGCTGTTTTTT. Amino acids: CSVEVSGPNTGELFF.

This clonotype was seen at least ten times. The rearrangement links TRBV4-3 to TRBJ2-7; 7 positions agree with TRBD1. Germline values: CDR1 LGHNA, CDR2 YSLEER. The CDR3 loop spans 15 amino acids. V was clipped by 2 bases and J by 2 bases; unmatched bases: 6. CDR3 nucleotide sequence: TGCGCCAGCAGCCAAACGCCGGGACAGACCTACGAGCAGTACTTC. Amino acid sequence: CASSQTPGQTYEQYF.

This clonotype occurred a few times. This chain uses TRBV7-7 with TRBJ2-1; no reliable D call. The germline CDR1 and CDR2 sequences are SSHAT and FNYEAQ (reference sequence). The CDR3 sequence is 13 residues long. Trimming took off 2 bases at V and 5 bases at J, with 7 bases between the two ends. CDR3 region: CASSLRRDNEQFF. The CDR3 DNA follows: TGTGCCAGCAGCTTACGACGGGACAATGAGCAGTTCTTC. The variable domain in full, with the rest retrieved from reference TRBV7-7 and TRBJ2-1, is GAGVSQSPRYKVTKRGQDVTLRCDPISSHATLYWYQQALGQGPEFLTYFNYEAQPDKSGLPSDRFSAERPEGSISTLTIQRTEQRDSAMYRCASSLRRDNEQFFGPGTRLTVL.

This clonotype was counted many times. The chain combines TRBV7-9 with TRBJ1-1, with a tentative D call TRBD1 (5 bases). Germline CDR1 is SEHNR and CDR2 is FQNEAQ (reference sequence). This CDR3 spans 14 amino acids. Trimming removed 1 base at V and 4 bases at J, with 10 bases between. In DNA form, the CDR3 reads TGTGCCAGCAGCTTAGGGGGGATGAGCACTGAAGCTTTCTTT. Its protein is CASSLGGMSTEAFF. The whole variable domain, remainder taken from reference TRBV7-9 and TRBJ1-1, is DTGVSQNPRHKITKRGQNVTFRCDPISEHNRLYWYRQTLGQGPEFLTYFQNEAQLEKSRLLSDRFSAERPKGSFSTLEIQRTEQGDSAMYLCASSLGGMSTEAFFGQGTRLTVV.

At least ten counts were recorded for this clonotype. The chain joins TRBV7-6 to TRBJ2-1; a possible D gene is TRBD2 (6 bases). The CDR3 has 14 amino acids. V dropped 4 bases and J dropped 5 bases, with 12 bases sitting between them. The V gene's germline CDR1 is SGHVS and CDR2 FNYEAQ. CDR3 DNA sequence: TGTGCCAGCAGCTCCCTTAGCGGTCACAATGAGCAGTTCTTC. Its translation is CASSSLSGHNEQFF.

This clonotype was counted ten times or more. The chain employs TRBV7-9 and TRBJ1-4, with TRBD1 matching over 8 bases. Per germline, CDR1 SEHNR and CDR2 FQNEAQ (reference sequence). The J segment lost 8 bases and the V segment lost 4 bases, leaving 3 bases of the junction unmatched. The CDR3 has 13 amino acids. The chain's CDR3 is CASSSGQGEKLFF. Written as DNA, the CDR3 is TGTGCCAGCAGCTCAGGACAGGGCGAAAAACTGTTTTTT. The whole variable domain, remainder taken from reference TRBV7-9 and TRBJ1-4, is DTGVSQNPRHKITKRGQNVTFRCDPISEHNRLYWYRQTLGQGPEFLTYFQNEAQLEKSRLLSDRFSAERPKGSFSTLEIQRTEQGDSAMYLCASSSGQGEKLFFGSGTQLSVL.

The chain is built from TRBV12-3 or TRBV12-4 and TRBJ1-1; D gene ambiguous. The CDR3 spans 12 residues. The V gene lost 3 bases and the J gene lost 5 bases, with 7 bases spanning the gap. The CDR3 nucleotides read TGTGCCAGCAGTTTCGATCGGACTGAAGCTTTCTTT. Its translation is CASSFDRTEAFF.

This clonotype was observed at least ten times. The chain couples TRBV5-1 to TRBJ2-1; 10 positions agree with TRBD1. This CDR3 contains 16 residues. The germline CDR1 and CDR2 sequences are SGHRS and YFSETQ. The trim removed 4 bases at V and 1 base at J, leaving 5 bases unmatched. The CDR3 loop is CASSTGQGGSYNEQFF. DNA for the CDR3: TGCGCCAGCAGCACCGGACAGGGGGGTTCCTACAATGAGCAGTTCTTC.

This clonotype showed up many times. The CDR3 spells CASSLLPLAGVYEQYF. CDR3 nucleotide sequence: TGTGCCAGCAGCTTACTTCCGCTGGCGGGAGTTTACGAGCAGTACTTC. The J gene is TRBJ2-7, the V gene TRBV7-2; 7 bases align to TRBD2. Looked up from germline, CDR1 is SGHTA and CDR2 is FQGNSA. There are 16 residues in the CDR3. The junction had 11 bases not matched to a gene; V was cut back by 2 bases and J by 4 bases.

This clonotype showed up many times. This sequence joins TRBV19 and TRBJ2-1; 11 nucleotides line up with TRBD2. Germline V gives CDR1 LNHDA, CDR2 SQIVND (reference sequence). V lost 2 bases and J lost 0; bases outside the gene matches: 9. The CDR3 contains 19 residues. DNA of the CDR3: TGTGCCAGTAGTATACACCTAGCGGGAGGTGGGAACTCCTACAATGAGCAGTTCTTC. As protein: CASSIHLAGGGNSYNEQFF.

This clonotype was counted many times. The chain joins TRBV4-1 to TRBJ2-7; no firm D call. Germline lookup yields CDR1 MGHRA and CDR2 YSYEKL. The CDR3 spans 13 residues. V gave up 1 base and J gave up 6 bases, with 10 bases separating them. The DNA for the CDR3 is TGCGCCAGCAGCCAAGGGGCCGGTGGCGAGCAGTACTTC. Protein sequence: CASSQGAGGEQYF.